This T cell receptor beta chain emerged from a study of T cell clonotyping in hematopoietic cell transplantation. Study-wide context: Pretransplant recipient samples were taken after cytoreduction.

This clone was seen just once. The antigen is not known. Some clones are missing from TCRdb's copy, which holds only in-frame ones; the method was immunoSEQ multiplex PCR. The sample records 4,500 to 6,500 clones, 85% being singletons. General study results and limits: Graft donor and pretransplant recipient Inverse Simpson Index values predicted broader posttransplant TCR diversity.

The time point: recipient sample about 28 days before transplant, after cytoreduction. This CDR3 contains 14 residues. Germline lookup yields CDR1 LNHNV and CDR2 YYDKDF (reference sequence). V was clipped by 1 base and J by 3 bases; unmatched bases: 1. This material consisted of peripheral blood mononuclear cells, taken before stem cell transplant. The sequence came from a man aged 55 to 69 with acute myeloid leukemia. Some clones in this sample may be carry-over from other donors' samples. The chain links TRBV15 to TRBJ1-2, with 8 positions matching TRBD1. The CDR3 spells CATSRGQGHYGYTF. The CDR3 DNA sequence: TGTGCCACCAGCAGAGGACAGGGGCACTATGGCTACACCTTC. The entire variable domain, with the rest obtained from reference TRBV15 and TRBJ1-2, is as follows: DAMVIQNPRYQVTQFGKPVTLSCSQTLNHNVMYWYQQKSSQAPKLLFHYYDKDFNNEADTPDNFQSRRPNTSFCFLDIRSPGLGDTAMYLCATSRGQGHYGYTFGSGTRLTVV.